The 5 T cell receptor beta chains reported below all come from one sample, sequenced in a study of shared clonotypes between healthy human individuals. Sequencing was performed with immunoSEQ multiplex PCR; in TCRdb, only in-frame clones are kept and a portion is missing. Here the sample spans nearly 750,000 clones, about two thirds being singletons. Source material: memory CD4+ T cells sorted from blood. Subset: CD45RA-negative fraction. Receptors were obtained from a woman between 25 and 40 years old in good health.

To note about this clone: The sample carries other DNA sequences with the same CDR3. The rearrangement joins TRBV18 to TRBJ2-7; TRBD1 matches 8 bases. J was trimmed by 3 bases and V by 3 bases; bases with no gene match: 4. The germline CDR1 and CDR2 sequences are KGHSH and LQKENI. This CDR3 spans 14 amino acids. The CDR3 loop reads CASSPTGQDYEQYF. Here the CDR3 DNA reads TGTGCCAGCTCACCGACGGGACAGGACTACGAGCAGTACTTC.

Regarding this clone: This may stem from a read error, because a much larger clone lies one nucleotide away. In the same sample, other DNA sequences code for this CDR3. The chain carries TRBV5-1 and TRBJ1-3; 7 nucleotides align to TRBD1. The CDR3 runs 14 residues. Germline lookup yields CDR1 SGHRS and CDR2 YFSETQ. Losses at the gene ends were 2 bases for V and 4 bases for J; bases not matched to a gene: 3. The CDR3 nucleotides read TGCGCCAGCAGCTTAGGGACAGAAGGAAACACCATATATTTT. Protein product: CASSLGTEGNTIYF.

The rearrangement links TRBV30 to TRBJ2-7, with D perhaps TRBD1 (5 bases). V gave up 8 bases and J gave up 0 bases, with 23 bases separating them. The CDR3 totals 16 residues. Germline V gene sequence: CDR1 GTSNPN, CDR2 SVGIG (reference sequence). The CDR3 loop is CATRRNMGRISYEQYF. CDR3 nucleotide sequence: TGTGCCACCCGCCGGAACATGGGGCGGATCTCCTACGAGCAGTACTTC.

In its sample, this clone was seen a few times. The chain links TRBV5-1 to TRBJ2-1; 7 positions match TRBD1. CDR1 is SGHRS, CDR2 YFSETQ, per germline. CDR3 length: 16 amino acids. V trimming: 4 bases; J trimming: 8 bases; junction bases outside the gene matches: 15. The CDR3, as DNA: TGCGCCAGCAGCACAGGACAGGATCTCCTTGCTGATGAGCAGTTCTTC. This sequence encodes CASSTGQDLLADEQFF. Full variable domain (rest looked up from reference TRBV5-1 and TRBJ2-1): KAGVTQTPRYLIKTRGQQVTLSCSPISGHRSVSWYQQTPGQGLQFLFEYFSETQRNKGNFPGRFSGRQFSNSRSEMNVSTLELGDSALYLCASSTGQDLLADEQFFGPGTRLTVL.

This clone has only one observation. This chain uses TRBV28 with TRBJ2-5; D gene uncertain. Germline V gene sequence: CDR1 MDHEN, CDR2 SYDVKM. V shed 1 base and J shed 5 bases, with 8 bases lying between them. This CDR3 is built from 13 residues. CDR3 DNA: TGTGCCAGCAGTTTATTTATGAAGGAGACCCAGTACTTC. Amino acids: CASSLFMKETQYF.